The clone carrying this T cell receptor beta chain has just a few counts. The data are from a study of early T cells in non-severe SARS-CoV-2 infection. CDR1 MNHEY and CDR2 SVGAGI come from the germline V gene. The CDR3 extends over 14 amino acids. V shed 10 bases and J 4 bases; nucleotides not matched to a gene: 11. One entry per CDR3 protein results from TCRdb running MiXCR on the 5' RACE reads. The sample yields roughly 63,000 distinct CDR3 sequences, roughly 12% seen once. The V and J genes are TRBV6-5 and TRBJ2-3, with 7 bases that match TRBD2. This receptor was obtained from an adult who was a healthcare worker with PCR-confirmed SARS-CoV-2 infection or an uninfected control (not recorded which). The sequenced material came from whole blood. CDR3 sequence reads: CATSAGAWADTQYF. The CDR3 coding sequence is TGTGCCACCTCGGCGGGAGCTTGGGCAGATACGCAGTATTTT.